These 21 T cell receptor beta chains came from one sample sequenced in a study of T cells in Graves' hyperthyroidism and ophthalmopathy. Amplification of TCR beta CDR3 regions was performed using RNA transcripts as template. HTBI primers were the set used in a first-round RT-PCR of the TCR CDR3. TCRdb recomputed calls from the multiplex PCR reads with MiXCR, one row per CDR3 protein. The repertoire holds around 520,000 distinct CDR3 sequences, with roughly a quarter as singletons. The specimen sequenced was blood. The source is a woman in her twenties or thirties with Graves' ophthalmopathy.

The rearrangement links TRBV6-1 to TRBJ2-7, with TRBD1 as a possible D gene (8 bases). V was pared by 8 bases and J by 3 bases, with 17 bases between. CDR1 and CDR2 from the germline V gene are MNHNS and SASEGT. The CDR3 is 14 amino acids. The CDR3 sequence: CASHNRGGFYEQYF. In DNA form, the CDR3 reads TGTGCCAGCCACAACAGGGGGGGGTTCTACGAGCAGTACTTC.

The CDR3 DNA is TGCAGTGCCGTATACGGACAGGGGGGCTATGGCTACACCTTC. Its translation: CSAVYGQGGYGYTF. The chain joins TRBV20-1 to TRBJ1-2; 10 bases fit TRBD1. The V gene end was trimmed by 6 bases and the J gene end by 4 bases; junction bases not matched to a gene: 8. This CDR3 is 14 amino acids long. CDR1 and CDR2 from the germline V gene are DFQATT and SNEGSKA (reference sequence).

A note on this clonotype: The conserved final phenylalanine or tryptophan is absent from the CDR3, which likely points to a read error. This rearrangement joins TRBV12-3 or TRBV12-4 to TRBJ1-5; 8 positions match TRBD1. The CDR3 runs to 15 residues. The V and J ends lost 1 base and 5 bases, in that order; junction bases with no gene match: 4. CDR3 protein: CASSLGTGNDQPQHV. CDR3 coding DNA: TGTGCCAGCAGTTTAGGGACAGGGAACGATCAGCCCCAGCATGTT.

This clonotype was counted at least ten times. V is TRBV19 and J is TRBJ2-7; a possible D gene is TRBD1 (5 bases). Germline CDR1 is LNHDA and CDR2 is SQIVND (reference sequence). This CDR3 has 14 amino acids. V was pared by 1 base and J by 4 bases, with 11 bases between. CDR3 in DNA: TGTGCCAGTAGTATAGCAGGGTTGTCTTACGAGCAGTACTTC. Amino acid sequence: CASSIAGLSYEQYF.

This clonotype was recorded many times. The chain has TRBV20-1 and TRBJ1-2, with a weak D call TRBD1 (5 bases). The V gene lost 1 base and the J gene lost 3 bases, with 9 bases spanning the gap. The V gene's germline CDR1 is DFQATT and CDR2 SNEGSKA (reference sequence). The CDR3 sequence is 13 residues long. For the CDR3, the DNA is TGCAGTGCTAGAGGGACAACCCACTATGGCTACACCTTC. Amino acids: CSARGTTHYGYTF.

The J gene is TRBJ1-2, the V gene TRBV6-1, with a weak D call TRBD1 (6 bases). Germline V gives CDR1 MNHNS, CDR2 SASEGT. V was cut by 5 bases and J by 3 bases, with 22 bases left in between. The CDR3 spans 17 residues. The CDR3 coding sequence is TGTGCCAGCAGTCGCGGGGCGAACCGGGGGCCAGACTATGGCTACACCTTC. It yields the protein CASSRGANRGPDYGYTF.

This clonotype was found a few times. J is TRBJ2-7 and V is TRBV2; a possible D gene is TRBD1 (6 bases). V was cut by 3 bases and J by 6 bases, with 6 bases left in between. Germline CDR1 and CDR2: SNHLY and FYNNEI. CDR3 size: 11 residues. This CDR3 reads CASSEDSEQYF. DNA for the CDR3: TGTGCCAGCAGTGAGGACAGCGAGCAGTACTTC.

This clonotype was seen more than once but under ten times. The chain links TRBV12-3 or TRBV12-4 to TRBJ2-2, with 7 bases aligning to TRBD1. The CDR3 sequence is 15 residues long. Trimming removed 2 bases from V and 6 bases from J; junction bases left unmatched: 6. The CDR3 reads CASSLTTGRAGELFF. In nucleotides, the CDR3 is TGTGCCAGCAGTTTAACGACAGGGCGGGCCGGGGAGCTGTTTTTT.

The chain uses TRBV7-2 and TRBJ1-1, with no clear D. Germline V gene sequence: CDR1 SGHTA, CDR2 FQGNSA. There are 12 residues in the CDR3. The V and J ends lost 5 bases and 10 bases respectively, with 14 bases between them. The CDR3 coding sequence is TGTGCCAGCAGCCCGAGGGTCGGGCGAGCTTTCTTT. Translation: CASSPRVGRAFF.

This clonotype was detected many times. The CDR3: CASRFHALAINTEAFF. The CDR3 nucleotides read TGTGCCAGCAGGTTTCACGCCTTAGCCATAAACACTGAAGCTTTCTTT. The gene calls are TRBV6-2 or TRBV6-3 and TRBJ1-1, with no clear D. V was cut by 6 bases and J by 2 bases, with 19 bases left in between. CDR1 is MNHEY, CDR2 SVGEGT, per germline. This CDR3 region has 16 residues.

The rearrangement links TRBV27 to TRBJ2-7; the match to TRBD1 covers 7 bases. The CDR3 consists of 13 residues. Germline V gene sequence: CDR1 MNHEY, CDR2 SMNVEV (reference sequence). V trimming: 10 bases; J trimming: 1 base; junction bases outside the gene matches: 7. This CDR3 is CATARGQSYEQYF. The CDR3 nucleotides are TGTGCCACCGCACGGGGACAGTCCTACGAGCAGTACTTC.

This clonotype was seen many times. The chain has TRBV10-3 and TRBJ1-2; D is perhaps TRBD1 (6 bases). From germline, CDR1 is ENHRY and CDR2 SYGVKD. Trimming took off 3 bases at V and 8 bases at J, with 16 bases between the two ends. The CDR3 contains 14 residues. The CDR3 loop reads CAISDPRDMEGYTF. The CDR3 nucleotides read TGTGCCATCAGTGACCCCCGGGACATGGAGGGCTACACCTTC.

This clonotype was detected ten times or more. The chain joins TRBV2 to TRBJ2-5; 10 positions match TRBD2. The CDR3 consists of 18 residues. The germline gives CDR1 SNHLY, CDR2 FYNNEI. Trimming removed 6 bases from V and 0 bases from J; junction bases left unmatched: 13. CDR3 sequence reads: CASRSRTSGNLNQETQYF. CDR3 bases: TGTGCCAGCAGATCCCGGACTAGCGGCAACTTAAACCAAGAGACCCAGTACTTC.

There are a few counts of this clonotype. This chain joins TRBV29-1 and TRBJ2-2, with D possibly matching TRBD1 (7 bases). CDR1 SQVTM and CDR2 ANQGSEA come from the germline V gene. V lost 5 bases and J 3 bases, leaving 16 bases between the germline ends. CDR3 length: 15 amino acids. CDR3: CSVSFRGADTGELFF. CDR3 bases: TGCAGCGTTAGCTTCAGGGGGGCTGACACCGGGGAGCTGTTTTTT.

In this sample, this clonotype turned up many times. The rearrangement uses TRBV4-1 and TRBJ2-7; perhaps TRBD2 as D (7 bases). Looked up from germline, CDR1 is MGHRA and CDR2 is YSYEKL. With 7 bases removed from V and 1 base from J, the gap between germline ends came to 14 bases. The CDR3 runs 14 residues. The CDR3 is CASTRGGDSYEQYF. The CDR3 bases are TGCGCCAGCACGAGGGGGGGCGATTCCTACGAGCAGTACTTC.

A few counts support this clonotype. The CDR3 protein is CASKLLVNQPQHF. The CDR3 DNA reads TGTGCCAGCAAACTGTTGGTCAATCAGCCCCAGCATTTT. The gene calls are TRBV6-1 and TRBJ1-5; D not resolved. This CDR3 has 13 amino acids. CDR1 is MNHNS and CDR2 is SASEGT in the germline V gene. V was shortened by 7 bases and J by 3 bases, with 10 bases between the two germline ends.

This clonotype was recorded a few times. The chain uses TRBV5-1 and TRBJ2-7; 7 bases match TRBD2. V lost 4 bases to trimming and J lost 0 bases; unmatched junction nucleotides: 10. CDR1 and CDR2 (germline): SGHRS, YFSETQ. This CDR3 is 16 amino acids long. The CDR3 DNA is TGCGCCAGCAGCCCGATGACCAGCGGGAACTCCTACGAGCAGTACTTC. This encodes CASSPMTSGNSYEQYF.

There are many counts of this clonotype. The chain employs TRBV19 and TRBJ2-4, with 8 bases matching TRBD1. Germline values: CDR1 LNHDA, CDR2 SQIVND (reference sequence). The CDR3 has 13 residues. V dropped 3 bases and J dropped 7; count of bases not matched to a gene: 2. The CDR3 region is CASSIGQGNIQYF. The CDR3 coding sequence is TGTGCCAGTAGTATCGGACAGGGTAACATTCAGTACTTC.

This clonotype was recorded many times. This sequence joins TRBV19 and TRBJ2-5; the D gene is possibly TRBD1 (5 bases). There are 14 residues in the CDR3. Germline-derived CDR1 and CDR2 are LNHDA and SQIVND (reference sequence). The V end was cut by 5 bases, the J end by 1 base, with 11 bases between. This CDR3 is CASSGRVFQETQYF. The CDR3 DNA is TGTGCCAGTAGTGGCAGGGTATTCCAAGAGACCCAGTACTTC.

This chain connects TRBV6-2 or TRBV6-3 to TRBJ2-7; 9 positions match TRBD1. Losses at the gene ends were 5 bases for V and 3 bases for J; bases not matched to a gene: 14. The germline V gene encodes CDR1 MNHEY and CDR2 SVGEGT. This CDR3 has 17 amino acids. CDR3 region: CASSLRDREGPGYEQYF. The DNA of the CDR3 is TGTGCCAGCAGTCTCCGGGACAGGGAGGGCCCTGGCTACGAGCAGTACTTC.

This chain links TRBV12-3 or TRBV12-4 with TRBJ2-7; 11 positions match TRBD1. There are 13 residues in the CDR3. Trimming at V came to 6 bases and at J to 6 bases, leaving 4 bases not matched to a gene. CDR3 in amino acids: CASRGTGGLEQYF. CDR3 DNA: TGTGCCAGCAGAGGGACAGGGGGTCTCGAGCAGTACTTC.